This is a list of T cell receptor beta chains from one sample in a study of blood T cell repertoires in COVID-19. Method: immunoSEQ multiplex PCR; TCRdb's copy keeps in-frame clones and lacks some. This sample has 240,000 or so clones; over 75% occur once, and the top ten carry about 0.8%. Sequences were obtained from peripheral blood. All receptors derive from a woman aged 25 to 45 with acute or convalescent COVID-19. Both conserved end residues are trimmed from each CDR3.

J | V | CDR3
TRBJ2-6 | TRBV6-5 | ASSLGLSGANVLT
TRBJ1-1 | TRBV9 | ASSVEGTRNTEAF
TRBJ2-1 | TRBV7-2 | ASSSGQGDYNEQF
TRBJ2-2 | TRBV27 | ASSLFSSGSYTGELF
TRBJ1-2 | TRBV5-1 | ASSLDGSVVYGYT
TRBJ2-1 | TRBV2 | ASWERFSYNEQF
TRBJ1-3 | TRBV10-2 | ASSERGSTSGNTIY
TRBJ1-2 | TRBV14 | ASSLAQGTYGYT
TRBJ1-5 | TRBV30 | ACQGQGRNQPQH
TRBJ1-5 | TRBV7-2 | ASSPRQGGGQPQH
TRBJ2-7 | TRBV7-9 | ASSSRDTSYEQY
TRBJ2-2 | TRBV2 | ASTALNTGELF
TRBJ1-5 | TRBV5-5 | ASSLTGTANQPQH
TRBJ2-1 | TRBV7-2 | ASSLREKQF
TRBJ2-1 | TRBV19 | ASSIPVKYEQF
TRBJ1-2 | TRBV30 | AWSGQDRTGERNGYT
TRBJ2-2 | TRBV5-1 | ASSFPAGGSTGELF
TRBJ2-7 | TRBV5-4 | ASGGGLAGYEQY
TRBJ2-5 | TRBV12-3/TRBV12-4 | ASSLWEGETQY
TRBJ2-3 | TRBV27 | ASSLFRASTDTQY
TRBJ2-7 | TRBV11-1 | ASSEGSEAQPYEQY
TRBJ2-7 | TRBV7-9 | ASSLDYSSYEQY
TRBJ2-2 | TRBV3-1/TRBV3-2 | ASSQPAGAGDTGELF
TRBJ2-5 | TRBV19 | ASSIGQVALETQY
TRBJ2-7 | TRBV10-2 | ASSRSNAGLSYEQY
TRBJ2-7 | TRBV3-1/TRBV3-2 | ASSPHFWTGDEQY
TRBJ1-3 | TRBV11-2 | ASRLGTSGNTIY
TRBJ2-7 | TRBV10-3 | ASTSGLPPEQY